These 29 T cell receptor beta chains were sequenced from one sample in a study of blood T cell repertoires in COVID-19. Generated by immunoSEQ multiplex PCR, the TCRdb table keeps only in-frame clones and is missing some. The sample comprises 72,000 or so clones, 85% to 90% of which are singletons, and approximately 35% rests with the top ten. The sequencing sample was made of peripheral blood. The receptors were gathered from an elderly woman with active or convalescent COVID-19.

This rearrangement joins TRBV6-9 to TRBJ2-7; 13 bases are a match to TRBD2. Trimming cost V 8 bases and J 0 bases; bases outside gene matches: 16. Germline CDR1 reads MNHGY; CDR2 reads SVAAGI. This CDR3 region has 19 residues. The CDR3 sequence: CASLALTRLAGGGSYEQYF. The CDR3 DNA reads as TGTGCCAGCCTAGCCCTGACTCGACTAGCGGGGGGCGGCTCCTACGAGCAGTACTTC.

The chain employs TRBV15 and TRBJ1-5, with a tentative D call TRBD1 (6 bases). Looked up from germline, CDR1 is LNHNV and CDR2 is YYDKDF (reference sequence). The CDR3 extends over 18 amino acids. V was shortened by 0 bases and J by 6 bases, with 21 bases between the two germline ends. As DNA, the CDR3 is TGTGCCACCAGCAGAGATCTAACAGGGCAGGTTCCCGGTCAGCCCCAGCATTTT. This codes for CATSRDLTGQVPGQPQHF.

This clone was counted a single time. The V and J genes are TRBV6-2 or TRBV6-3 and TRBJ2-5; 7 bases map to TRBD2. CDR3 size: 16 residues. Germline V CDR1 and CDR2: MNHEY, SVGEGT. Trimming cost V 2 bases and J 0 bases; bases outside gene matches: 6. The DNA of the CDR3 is TGTGCCAGCAGTTACGGCCTAGGGACTAACCAAGAGACCCAGTACTTC. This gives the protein CASSYGLGTNQETQYF.

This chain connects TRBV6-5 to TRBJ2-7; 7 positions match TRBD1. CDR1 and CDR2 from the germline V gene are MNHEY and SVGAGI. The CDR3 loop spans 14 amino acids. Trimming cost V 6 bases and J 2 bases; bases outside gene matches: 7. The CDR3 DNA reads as TGTGCCAGCAGCGGACAGGTCCAAGCCTACGAGCAGTACTTC. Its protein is CASSGQVQAYEQYF.

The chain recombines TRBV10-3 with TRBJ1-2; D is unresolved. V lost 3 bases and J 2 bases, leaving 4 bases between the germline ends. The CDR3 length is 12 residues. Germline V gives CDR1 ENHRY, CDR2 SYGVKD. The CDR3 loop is CAISEENYGYTF. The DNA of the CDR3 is TGTGCCATCAGTGAAGAGAACTATGGCTACACCTTC.

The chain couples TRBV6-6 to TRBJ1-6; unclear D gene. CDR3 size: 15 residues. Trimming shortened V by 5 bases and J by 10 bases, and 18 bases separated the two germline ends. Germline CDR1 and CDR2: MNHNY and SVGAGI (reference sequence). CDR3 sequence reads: CASSGPASLRSPLHF. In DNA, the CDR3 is TGTGCCAGCAGTGGGCCAGCATCCCTAAGGTCACCCCTCCACTTT.

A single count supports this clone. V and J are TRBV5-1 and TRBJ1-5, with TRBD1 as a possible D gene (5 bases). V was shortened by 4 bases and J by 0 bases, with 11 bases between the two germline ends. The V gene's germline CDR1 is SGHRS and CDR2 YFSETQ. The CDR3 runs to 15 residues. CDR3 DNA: TGCGCCAGCAGCCCCGGGGGGAATAGCAATCAGCCCCAGCATTTT. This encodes CASSPGGNSNQPQHF. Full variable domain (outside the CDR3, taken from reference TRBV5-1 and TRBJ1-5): KAGVTQTPRYLIKTRGQQVTLSCSPISGHRSVSWYQQTPGQGLQFLFEYFSETQRNKGNFPGRFSGRQFSNSRSEMNVSTLELGDSALYLCASSPGGNSNQPQHFGDGTRLSIL.

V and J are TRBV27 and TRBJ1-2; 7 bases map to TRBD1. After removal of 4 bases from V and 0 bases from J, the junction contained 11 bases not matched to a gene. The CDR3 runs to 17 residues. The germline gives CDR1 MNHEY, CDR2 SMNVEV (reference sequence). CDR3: CASSSWALQGTNYGYTF. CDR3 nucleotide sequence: TGTGCCAGCAGTTCCTGGGCCCTACAGGGGACTAACTATGGCTACACCTTC.

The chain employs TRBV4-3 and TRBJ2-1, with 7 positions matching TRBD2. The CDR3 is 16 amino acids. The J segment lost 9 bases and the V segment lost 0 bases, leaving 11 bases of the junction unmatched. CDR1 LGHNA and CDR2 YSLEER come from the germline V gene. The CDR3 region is CASSQDRGGGPVEQFF. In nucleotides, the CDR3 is TGCGCCAGCAGCCAAGATCGGGGCGGGGGACCCGTTGAGCAGTTCTTC.

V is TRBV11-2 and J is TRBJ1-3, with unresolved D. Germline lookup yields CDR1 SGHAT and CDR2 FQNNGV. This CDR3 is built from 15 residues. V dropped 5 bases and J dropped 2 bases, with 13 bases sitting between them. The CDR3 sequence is CASSPHSGAGNTIYF. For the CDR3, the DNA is TGTGCCAGCAGCCCTCACTCCGGAGCTGGAAACACCATATATTTT. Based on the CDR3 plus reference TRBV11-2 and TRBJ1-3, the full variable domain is EAGVAQSPRYKIIEKRQSVAFWCNPISGHATLYWYQQILGQGPKLLIQFQNNGVVDDSQLPKDRFSAERLKGVDSTLKIQPAKLEDSAVYLCASSPHSGAGNTIYFGEGSWLTVV.

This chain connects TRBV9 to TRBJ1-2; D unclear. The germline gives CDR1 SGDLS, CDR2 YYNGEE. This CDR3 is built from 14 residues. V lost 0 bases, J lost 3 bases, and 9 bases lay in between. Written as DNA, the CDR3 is TGTGCCAGCAGCGTAGGATTGGAGGACTATGGCTACACCTTC. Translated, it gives CASSVGLEDYGYTF.

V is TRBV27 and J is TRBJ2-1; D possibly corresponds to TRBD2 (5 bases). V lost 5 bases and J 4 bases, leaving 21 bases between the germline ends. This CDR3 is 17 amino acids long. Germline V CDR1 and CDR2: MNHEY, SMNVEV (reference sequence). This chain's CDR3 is CASSLRVDTRPYNEQFF. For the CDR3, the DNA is TGTGCCAGCAGTCTGAGGGTCGACACGAGACCTTACAATGAGCAGTTCTTC.

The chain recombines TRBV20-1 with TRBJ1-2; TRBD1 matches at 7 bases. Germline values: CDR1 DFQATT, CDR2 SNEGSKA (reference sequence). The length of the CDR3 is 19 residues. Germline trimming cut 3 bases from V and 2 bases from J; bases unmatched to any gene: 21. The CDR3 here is CSASLAGGLSDRSNYGYTF. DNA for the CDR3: TGCAGTGCTAGTCTGGCAGGGGGGTTGTCAGATCGCTCAAACTATGGCTACACCTTC.

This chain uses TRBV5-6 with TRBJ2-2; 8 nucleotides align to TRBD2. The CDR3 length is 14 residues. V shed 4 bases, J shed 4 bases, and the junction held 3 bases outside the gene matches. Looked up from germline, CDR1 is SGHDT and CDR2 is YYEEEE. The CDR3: CASSPGGVTGELFF. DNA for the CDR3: TGTGCCAGCAGCCCGGGGGGGGTCACCGGGGAGCTGTTTTTT.

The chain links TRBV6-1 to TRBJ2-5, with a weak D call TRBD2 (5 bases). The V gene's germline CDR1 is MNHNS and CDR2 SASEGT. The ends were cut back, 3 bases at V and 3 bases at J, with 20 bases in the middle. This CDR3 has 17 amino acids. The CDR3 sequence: CASSEVDGGSPKETQYF. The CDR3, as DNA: TGTGCCAGCAGTGAGGTGGACGGCGGGTCACCCAAAGAGACCCAGTACTTC.

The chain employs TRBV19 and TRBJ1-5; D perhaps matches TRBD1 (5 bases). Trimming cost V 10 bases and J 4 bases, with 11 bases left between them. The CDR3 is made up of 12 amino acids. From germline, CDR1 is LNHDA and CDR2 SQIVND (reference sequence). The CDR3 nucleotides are TGTGCCACAGCTAGGGGAAATCAGCCCCAGCATTTT. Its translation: CATARGNQPQHF.

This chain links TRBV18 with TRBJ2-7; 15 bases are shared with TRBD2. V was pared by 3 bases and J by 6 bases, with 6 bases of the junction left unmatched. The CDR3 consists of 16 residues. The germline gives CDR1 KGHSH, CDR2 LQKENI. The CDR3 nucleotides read TGTGCCAGCTCACCGGGACTAGCGGGGGGCGGGTTCGAGCAGTACTTC. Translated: CASSPGLAGGGFEQYF.

This chain's CDR3 is CASSAFLGAGNQPQHF. CDR3 sequence (DNA): TGCGCCAGCAGCGCTTTCCTGGGGGCTGGCAATCAGCCCCAGCATTTT. This chain connects TRBV4-3 to TRBJ1-5; tentatively, D is TRBD1 (6 bases). The ends were cut back, 5 bases at V and 2 bases at J, with 16 bases in the middle. Germline V CDR1 and CDR2: LGHNA, YSLEER. The CDR3 runs 16 residues.

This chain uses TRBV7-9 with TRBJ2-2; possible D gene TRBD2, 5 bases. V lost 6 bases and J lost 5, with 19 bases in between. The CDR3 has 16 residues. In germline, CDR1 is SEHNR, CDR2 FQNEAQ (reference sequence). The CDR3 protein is CASRRSEGARTGELFF. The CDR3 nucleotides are TGTGCCAGCAGGCGGAGCGAGGGCGCCAGGACCGGGGAGCTGTTTTTT.

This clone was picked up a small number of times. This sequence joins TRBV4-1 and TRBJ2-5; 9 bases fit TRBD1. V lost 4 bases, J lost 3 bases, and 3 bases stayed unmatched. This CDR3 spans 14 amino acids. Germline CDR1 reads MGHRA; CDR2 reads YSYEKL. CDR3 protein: CASSLRDREETQYF. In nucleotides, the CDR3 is TGCGCCAGCAGCCTCCGGGACAGGGAAGAGACCCAGTACTTC.

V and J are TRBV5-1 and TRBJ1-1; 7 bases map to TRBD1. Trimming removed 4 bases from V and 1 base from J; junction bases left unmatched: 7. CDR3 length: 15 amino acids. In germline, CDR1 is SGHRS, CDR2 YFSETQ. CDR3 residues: CASSMRTGRNTEAFF. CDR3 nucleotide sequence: TGCGCCAGCAGCATGCGGACAGGCCGGAACACTGAAGCTTTCTTT.

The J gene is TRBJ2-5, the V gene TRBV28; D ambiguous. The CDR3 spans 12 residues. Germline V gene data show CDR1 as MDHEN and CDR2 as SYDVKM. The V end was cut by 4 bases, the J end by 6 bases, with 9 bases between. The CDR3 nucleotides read TGTGCCAGCAGTTGGATAGCCCAGACCCAGTACTTC. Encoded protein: CASSWIAQTQYF.

In nucleotides, the CDR3 is TGTGCCAGCACCCCCACTAGGGGGAGCGGTAACTATGGCTACACCTTC. Amino acid sequence: CASTPTRGSGNYGYTF. The chain uses TRBV6-2 or TRBV6-3 and TRBJ1-2; maybe TRBD1 (6 bases). V gave up 7 bases and J gave up 1 base, with 19 bases separating them. CDR1 and CDR2 (germline): MNHEY, SVGEGT. The CDR3 totals 16 residues.

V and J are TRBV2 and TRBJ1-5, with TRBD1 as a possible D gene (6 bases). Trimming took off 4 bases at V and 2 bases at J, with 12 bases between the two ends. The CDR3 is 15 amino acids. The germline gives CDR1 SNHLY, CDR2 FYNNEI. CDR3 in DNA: TGTGCCAGCAGTGGGGGGGGGCCGGGCAATCAGCCCCAGCATTTT. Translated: CASSGGGPGNQPQHF.

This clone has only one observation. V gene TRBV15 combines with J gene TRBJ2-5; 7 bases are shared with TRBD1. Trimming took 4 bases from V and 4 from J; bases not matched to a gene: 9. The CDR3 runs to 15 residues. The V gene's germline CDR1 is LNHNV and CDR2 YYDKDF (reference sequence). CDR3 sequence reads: CATSKYRDSRETQYF. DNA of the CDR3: TGTGCCACCAGCAAATACCGGGACAGTAGAGAGACCCAGTACTTC.

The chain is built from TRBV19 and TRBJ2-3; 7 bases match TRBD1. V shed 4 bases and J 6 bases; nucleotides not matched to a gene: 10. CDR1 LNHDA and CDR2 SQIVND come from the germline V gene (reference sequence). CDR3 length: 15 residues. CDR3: CASSTTGQTPDTQYF. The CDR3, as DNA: TGTGCCAGTAGTACCACGGGACAGACGCCCGATACGCAGTATTTT.

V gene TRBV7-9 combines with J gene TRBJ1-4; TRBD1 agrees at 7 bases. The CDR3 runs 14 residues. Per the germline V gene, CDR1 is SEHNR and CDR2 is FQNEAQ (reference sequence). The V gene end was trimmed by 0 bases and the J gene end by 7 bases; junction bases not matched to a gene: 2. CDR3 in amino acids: CASSLAQGGEKLFF. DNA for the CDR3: TGTGCCAGCAGCTTAGCGCAGGGGGGTGAAAAACTGTTTTTT.

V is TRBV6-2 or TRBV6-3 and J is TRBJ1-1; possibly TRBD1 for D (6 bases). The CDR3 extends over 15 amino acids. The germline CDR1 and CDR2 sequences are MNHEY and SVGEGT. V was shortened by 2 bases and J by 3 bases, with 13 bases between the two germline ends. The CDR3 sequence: CASSYHREYDTEAFF. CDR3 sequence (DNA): TGTGCCAGCAGTTACCACAGGGAATACGACACTGAAGCTTTCTTT.

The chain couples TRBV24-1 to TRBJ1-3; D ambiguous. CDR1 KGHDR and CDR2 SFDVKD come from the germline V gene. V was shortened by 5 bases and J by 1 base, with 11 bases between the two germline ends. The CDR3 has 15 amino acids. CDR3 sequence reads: CATSGLKSSGNTIYF. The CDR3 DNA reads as TGTGCCACCAGTGGGCTCAAAAGTTCTGGAAACACCATATATTTT.